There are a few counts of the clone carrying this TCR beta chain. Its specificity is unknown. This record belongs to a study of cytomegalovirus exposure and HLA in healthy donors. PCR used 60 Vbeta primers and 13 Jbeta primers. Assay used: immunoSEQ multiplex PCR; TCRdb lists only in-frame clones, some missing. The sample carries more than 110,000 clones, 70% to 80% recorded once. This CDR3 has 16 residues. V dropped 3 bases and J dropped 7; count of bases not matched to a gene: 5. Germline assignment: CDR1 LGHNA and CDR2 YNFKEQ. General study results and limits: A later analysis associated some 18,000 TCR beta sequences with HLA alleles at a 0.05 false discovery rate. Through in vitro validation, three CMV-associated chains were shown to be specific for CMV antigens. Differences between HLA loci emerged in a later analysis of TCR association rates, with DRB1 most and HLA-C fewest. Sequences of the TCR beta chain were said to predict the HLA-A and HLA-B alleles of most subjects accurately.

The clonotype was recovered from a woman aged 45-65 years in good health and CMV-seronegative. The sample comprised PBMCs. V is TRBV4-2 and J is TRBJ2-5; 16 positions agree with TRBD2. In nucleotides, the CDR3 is TGTGCCAGCAGCCAGGGACTAGCGGGGGGGGGCGGGACCCAGTACTTC. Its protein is CASSQGLAGGGGTQYF.